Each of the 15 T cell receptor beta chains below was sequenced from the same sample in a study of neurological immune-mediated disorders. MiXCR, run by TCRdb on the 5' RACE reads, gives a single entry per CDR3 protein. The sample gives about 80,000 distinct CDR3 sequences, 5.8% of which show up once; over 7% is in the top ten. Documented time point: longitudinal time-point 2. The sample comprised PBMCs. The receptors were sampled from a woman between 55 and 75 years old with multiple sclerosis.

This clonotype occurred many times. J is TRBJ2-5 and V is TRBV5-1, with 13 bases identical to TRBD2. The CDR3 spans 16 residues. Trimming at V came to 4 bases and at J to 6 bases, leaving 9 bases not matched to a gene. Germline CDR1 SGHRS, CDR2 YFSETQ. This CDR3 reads CASSPPTSGGAQTQYF. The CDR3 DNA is TGCGCCAGCAGCCCACCTACTAGCGGGGGGGCCCAGACCCAGTACTTC.

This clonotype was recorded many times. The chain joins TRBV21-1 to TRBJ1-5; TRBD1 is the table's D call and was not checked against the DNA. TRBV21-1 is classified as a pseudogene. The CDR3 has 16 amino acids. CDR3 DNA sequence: TGTGCCAGCAGCAAAGTAGACAGGGAGCACAATCAGCCCCAGCATTTT. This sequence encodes CASSKVDREHNQPQHF.

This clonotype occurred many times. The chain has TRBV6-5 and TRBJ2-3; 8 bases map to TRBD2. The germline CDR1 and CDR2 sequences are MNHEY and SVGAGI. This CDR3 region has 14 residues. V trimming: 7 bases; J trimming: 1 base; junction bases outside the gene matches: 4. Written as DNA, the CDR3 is TGTGCCAGCACCTACGGGGGGGGCACAGATACGCAGTATTTT. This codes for CASTYGGGTDTQYF.

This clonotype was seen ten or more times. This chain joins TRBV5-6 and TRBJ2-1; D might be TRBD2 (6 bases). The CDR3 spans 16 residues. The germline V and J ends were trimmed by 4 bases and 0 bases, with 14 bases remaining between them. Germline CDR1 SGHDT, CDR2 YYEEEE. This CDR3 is CASSPERGISYNEQFF. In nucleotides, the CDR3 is TGTGCCAGCAGCCCGGAACGGGGGATCTCCTACAATGAGCAGTTCTTC.

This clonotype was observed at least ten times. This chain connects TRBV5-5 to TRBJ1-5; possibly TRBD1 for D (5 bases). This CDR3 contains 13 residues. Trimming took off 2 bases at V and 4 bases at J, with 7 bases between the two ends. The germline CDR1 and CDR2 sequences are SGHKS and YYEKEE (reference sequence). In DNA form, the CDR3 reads TGTGCCAGCAGCTTACCAGGGAATCAGCCCCAGCATTTT. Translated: CASSLPGNQPQHF.

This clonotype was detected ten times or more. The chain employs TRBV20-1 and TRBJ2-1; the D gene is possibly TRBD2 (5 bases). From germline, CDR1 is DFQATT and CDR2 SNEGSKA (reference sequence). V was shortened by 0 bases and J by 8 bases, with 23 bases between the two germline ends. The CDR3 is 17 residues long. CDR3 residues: CSARDRSRARSRDEQFF. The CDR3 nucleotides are TGCAGTGCTAGAGATAGATCGAGGGCCAGGTCTAGGGATGAGCAGTTCTTC.

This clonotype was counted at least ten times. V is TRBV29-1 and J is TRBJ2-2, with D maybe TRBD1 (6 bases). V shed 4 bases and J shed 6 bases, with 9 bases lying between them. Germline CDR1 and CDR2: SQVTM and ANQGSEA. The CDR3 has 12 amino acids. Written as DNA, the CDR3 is TGCAGCGTTGGGCAGGGGCCCGGGGAGCTGTTTTTT. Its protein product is CSVGQGPGELFF.

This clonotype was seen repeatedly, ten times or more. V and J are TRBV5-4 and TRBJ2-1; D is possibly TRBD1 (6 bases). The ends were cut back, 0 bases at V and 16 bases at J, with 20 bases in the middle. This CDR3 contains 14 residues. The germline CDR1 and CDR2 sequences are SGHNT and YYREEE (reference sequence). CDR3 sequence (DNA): TGTGCCAGCAGCTTGGAGGGAAGGACCCCAGGGGAATTCTTC. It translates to CASSLEGRTPGEFF.

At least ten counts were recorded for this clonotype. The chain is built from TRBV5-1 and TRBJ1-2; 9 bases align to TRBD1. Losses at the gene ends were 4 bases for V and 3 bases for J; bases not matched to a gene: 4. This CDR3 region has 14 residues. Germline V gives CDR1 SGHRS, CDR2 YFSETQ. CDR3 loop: CASSPGQGDYGYTF. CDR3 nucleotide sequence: TGCGCCAGCAGCCCGGGACAGGGCGACTATGGCTACACCTTC.

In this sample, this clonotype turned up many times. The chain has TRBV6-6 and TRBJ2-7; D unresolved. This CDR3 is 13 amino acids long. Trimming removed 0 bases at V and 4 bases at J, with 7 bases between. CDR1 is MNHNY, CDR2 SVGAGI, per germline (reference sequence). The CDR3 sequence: CASSYSIGYEQYF. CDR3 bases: TGTGCCAGCAGTTACTCGATTGGGTACGAGCAGTACTTC.

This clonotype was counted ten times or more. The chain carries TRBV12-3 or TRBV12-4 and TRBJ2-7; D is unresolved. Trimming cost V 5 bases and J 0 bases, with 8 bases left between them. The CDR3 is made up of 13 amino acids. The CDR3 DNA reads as TGTGCCAGCAGTCCCCATGTCTCCTACGAGCAGTACTTC. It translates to CASSPHVSYEQYF.

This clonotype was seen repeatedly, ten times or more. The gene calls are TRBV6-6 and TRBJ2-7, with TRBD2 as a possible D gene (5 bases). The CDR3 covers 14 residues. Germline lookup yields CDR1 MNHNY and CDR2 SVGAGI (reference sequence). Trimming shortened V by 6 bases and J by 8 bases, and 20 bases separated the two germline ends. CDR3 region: CASRKRSAGLQQYF. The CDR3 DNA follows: TGTGCCAGCAGGAAACGATCTGCGGGTCTCCAGCAGTACTTC.

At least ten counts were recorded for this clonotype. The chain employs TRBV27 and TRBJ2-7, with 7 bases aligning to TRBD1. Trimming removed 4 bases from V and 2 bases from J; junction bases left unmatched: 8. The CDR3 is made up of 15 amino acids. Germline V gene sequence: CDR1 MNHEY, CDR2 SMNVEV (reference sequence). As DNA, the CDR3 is TGTGCCAGCAGTTCCTGGGACAGCAAAACCTACGAGCAGTACTTC. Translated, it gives CASSSWDSKTYEQYF.

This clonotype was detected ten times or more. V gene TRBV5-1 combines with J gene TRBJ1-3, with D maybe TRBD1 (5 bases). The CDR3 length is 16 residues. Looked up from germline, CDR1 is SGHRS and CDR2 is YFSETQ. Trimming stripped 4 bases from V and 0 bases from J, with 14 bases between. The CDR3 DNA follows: TGCGCCAGCAGCCCGGGGCCCGCCGACTCTGGAAACACCATATATTTT. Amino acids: CASSPGPADSGNTIYF.

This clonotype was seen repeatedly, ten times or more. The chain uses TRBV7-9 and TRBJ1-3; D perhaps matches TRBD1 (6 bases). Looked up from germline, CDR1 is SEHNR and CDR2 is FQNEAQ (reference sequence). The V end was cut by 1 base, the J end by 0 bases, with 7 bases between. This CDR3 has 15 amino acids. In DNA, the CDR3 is TGTGCCAGCAGCTTAGGGGACAACTCTGGAAACACCATATATTTT. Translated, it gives CASSLGDNSGNTIYF.